Presented here are 29 T cell receptor beta chains from one specimen sequenced in a study of T cells in Graves' hyperthyroidism and ophthalmopathy. RNA transcripts gave rise to amplified TCR beta CDR3 regions. TCR CDR3 underwent first-round RT-PCR with the HTBI primer set. A single record per CDR3 protein comes from TCRdb applying MiXCR to the multiplex PCR reads. The sample holds about 590,000 distinct CDR3 sequences, approximately 14% seen once. The specimen was blood. Receptors were obtained from a woman aged 30 to 39 with Graves' hyperthyroidism.

This clonotype was counted many times. J is TRBJ2-2 and V is TRBV6-2 or TRBV6-3; the D is unclear. Looked up from germline, CDR1 is MNHEY and CDR2 is SVGEGT. This CDR3 is built from 15 residues. V was pared by 2 bases and J by 4 bases, with 11 bases between. The DNA for the CDR3 is TGTGCCAGCAGTTACGTTTTAGACCCCACCGGGGAGCTGTTTTTT. Translating gives CASSYVLDPTGELFF.

This clonotype was seen at least ten times. The V gene is TRBV12-3 or TRBV12-4, the J gene TRBJ1-6; D is undetermined. CDR3 length: 13 amino acids. The V and J ends lost 0 bases and 9 bases respectively, with 6 bases between them. The chain's CDR3 is CASSLAQGSPLHF. The CDR3, as DNA: TGTGCCAGCAGTTTAGCGCAAGGTTCACCCCTCCACTTT.

This clonotype was seen ten or more times. This chain uses TRBV28 with TRBJ2-7, with D maybe TRBD2 (5 bases). V lost 5 bases, J lost 7 bases, and 27 bases lay in between. CDR3 length equals 17 residues. Germline CDR1 reads MDHEN; CDR2 reads SYDVKM. The CDR3, as DNA: TGTGCCAGCAGTACTACTGGCGTCTCTAGCTTTTTTCGTGAGCAGTACTTC. Residues: CASSTTGVSSFFREQYF.

This clonotype was detected many times. This rearrangement joins TRBV12-3 or TRBV12-4 to TRBJ2-3; 9 nucleotides match TRBD2. The CDR3 has 16 residues. Losses at the gene ends were 5 bases for V and 0 bases for J; bases not matched to a gene: 6. The CDR3, as DNA: TGTGCCAGCAGTCCAATAGCGGGAGTGAGCACAGATACGCAGTATTTT. This encodes CASSPIAGVSTDTQYF.

The chain joins TRBV4-2 to TRBJ1-2; D possibly corresponds to TRBD1 (6 bases). Germline loops: CDR1 LGHNA, CDR2 YNFKEQ. Trimming shortened V by 4 bases and J by 1 base, and 13 bases separated the two germline ends. The CDR3 is made up of 15 amino acids. For the CDR3, the DNA is TGTGCCAGCAGCCTTAGGGGGGGCATTAACTATGGCTACACCTTC. This codes for CASSLRGGINYGYTF.

This clonotype was detected ten times or more. The chain recombines TRBV6-5 with TRBJ2-7; D remains ambiguous. The CDR3 length is 15 residues. Germline CDR1 and CDR2: MNHEY and SVGAGI. V lost 0 bases and J 2 bases, leaving 11 bases between the germline ends. The CDR3 is CASSYSAGGAYEQYF. CDR3 sequence (DNA): TGTGCCAGCAGTTACTCGGCCGGCGGAGCCTACGAGCAGTACTTC.

The sample holds a few counts of this clonotype. This chain links TRBV6-5 with TRBJ2-4; the D is unclear. Germline V gene lookup returns CDR1 MNHEY and CDR2 SVGAGI. The CDR3 spans 16 residues. The V end was cut by 2 bases, the J end by 1 base, with 12 bases between. The CDR3 sequence is CASSYLSSTAKNIQYF. In DNA form, the CDR3 reads TGTGCCAGCAGTTACCTGTCATCCACGGCCAAAAACATTCAGTACTTC.

This CDR3 reads CASSFILGGNNEKLFF. The CDR3 DNA follows: TGTGCCAGCAGTTTCATCTTAGGAGGGAATAATGAAAAACTGTTTTTT. The gene calls are TRBV28 and TRBJ1-4; D not certain. V shed 3 bases and J shed 4 bases, with 15 bases lying between them. The CDR3 has 16 residues. Looked up from germline, CDR1 is MDHEN and CDR2 is SYDVKM.

J is TRBJ2-7 and V is TRBV29-1, with TRBD2 identical over 11 bases. CDR1 and CDR2 (germline): SQVTM, ANQGSEA. This CDR3 contains 18 residues. The V gene end was trimmed by 4 bases and the J gene end by 1 base; junction bases not matched to a gene: 15. CDR3 residues: CSVGLFRPGLAGSYEQYF. The CDR3 DNA sequence: TGCAGCGTTGGCCTTTTTCGTCCCGGACTAGCGGGTTCCTACGAGCAGTACTTC.

In this sample, this clonotype turned up a few times. The V and J genes are TRBV27 and TRBJ1-5, with 8 bases matching TRBD1. J gave up 1 base and V 6 bases, and 5 bases lay outside the gene matches. CDR3 length: 15 residues. Germline CDR1 MNHEY, CDR2 SMNVEV (reference sequence). The CDR3 nucleotides are TGTGCCAGCAGGGACAGGGACCCGAGCAATCAGCCCCAGCATTTT. It specifies CASRDRDPSNQPQHF.

In this sample, this clonotype turned up many times. The V and J genes are TRBV12-3 or TRBV12-4 and TRBJ1-5, with D unclear. Trimming shortened V by 0 bases and J by 3 bases, and 6 bases separated the two germline ends. The CDR3 runs to 14 residues. The CDR3: CASSLAGFNQPQHF. The CDR3 bases are TGTGCCAGCAGTTTAGCAGGGTTCAATCAGCCCCAGCATTTT.

This clonotype has a count of ten or more. The chain recombines TRBV28 with TRBJ2-5; possible D gene TRBD1, 6 bases. CDR3 size: 14 residues. Trimming shortened V by 6 bases and J by 1 base, and 12 bases separated the two germline ends. Germline V gene data show CDR1 as MDHEN and CDR2 as SYDVKM. The CDR3 here is CASSYDRPQETQYF. The CDR3 DNA is TGTGCCAGCAGCTACGACAGGCCCCAAGAGACCCAGTACTTC. The whole variable domain, filled in from reference TRBV28 and TRBJ2-5, reads DVKVTQSSRYLVKRTGEKVFLECVQDMDHENMFWYRQDPGLGLRLIYFSYDVKMKEKGDIPEGYSVSREKKERFSLILESASTNQTSMYLCASSYDRPQETQYFGPGTRLLVL.

This clonotype was observed once. This sequence joins TRBV7-9 and TRBJ2-1, with D possibly matching TRBD2 (6 bases). The CDR3 contains 13 residues. Germline V gene lookup returns CDR1 SEHNR and CDR2 FQNEAQ (reference sequence). The V end lost 1 base, the J end lost 9 bases, and 10 bases lay between the germline ends. CDR3 sequence (DNA): TGTGCCAGCAGCTTAGTTGTGGGAGGTGAGCAGTTCTTC. It codes for CASSLVVGGEQFF. The variable domain in full, with the rest retrieved from reference TRBV7-9 and TRBJ2-1, is DTGVSQNPRHKITKRGQNVTFRCDPISEHNRLYWYRQTLGQGPEFLTYFQNEAQLEKSRLLSDRFSAERPKGSFSTLEIQRTEQGDSAMYLCASSLVVGGEQFFGPGTRLTVL.

V usage is TRBV29-1 and J usage is TRBJ2-7; 9 nucleotides agree with TRBD1. V dropped 1 base and J dropped 1; count of bases not matched to a gene: 5. The germline V gene has CDR1 SQVTM and CDR2 ANQGSEA. This CDR3 is 15 amino acids long. The CDR3 region is CSVEGGQGLSYEQYF. Here the CDR3 DNA reads TGCAGCGTTGAAGGGGGACAGGGATTGTCCTACGAGCAGTACTTC.

This clonotype appeared many times. The V gene is TRBV27, the J gene TRBJ2-1; D uncertain. CDR3 length: 14 residues. V lost 0 bases, J lost 3 bases, and 6 bases lay in between. From germline, CDR1 is MNHEY and CDR2 SMNVEV (reference sequence). Here the CDR3 reads CASSLSPDYNEQFF. Here the CDR3 DNA reads TGTGCCAGCAGTTTATCTCCAGACTACAATGAGCAGTTCTTC.

Ten or more counts support this clonotype. The V and J genes are TRBV5-1 and TRBJ2-7; TRBD2 aligns across 7 bases. V trimming: 5 bases; J trimming: 4 bases; junction bases outside the gene matches: 12. The CDR3 length is 15 residues. CDR1 is SGHRS and CDR2 is YFSETQ in the germline V gene. Written as DNA, the CDR3 is TGCGCCAGCAGTCTCCGAGCGGGAAAAGAGTACGAGCAGTACTTC. It specifies CASSLRAGKEYEQYF.

Ten or more counts support this clonotype. The V call is TRBV7-9, the J call TRBJ2-1; perhaps TRBD2 as D (5 bases). Germline lookup yields CDR1 SEHNR and CDR2 FQNEAQ (reference sequence). CDR3 length equals 14 residues. Trimming shortened V by 10 bases and J by 0 bases, and 13 bases separated the two germline ends. The CDR3, as DNA: TGTGCCATATTAGCGCCCGTCTCCTACAATGAGCAGTTCTTC. Translation: CAILAPVSYNEQFF. The full variable domain, completed using reference TRBV7-9 and TRBJ2-1, is DTGVSQNPRHKITKRGQNVTFRCDPISEHNRLYWYRQTLGQGPEFLTYFQNEAQLEKSRLLSDRFSAERPKGSFSTLEIQRTEQGDSAMYLCAILAPVSYNEQFFGPGTRLTVL.

This clonotype was recorded many times. CDR3 nucleotides: TGTGCCAGCACATGGGGCCGCTACGAGCAGTACTTC. This translates into CASTWGRYEQYF. The chain recombines TRBV2 with TRBJ2-7; perhaps TRBD1 as D (5 bases). Trimming removed 7 bases from V and 3 bases from J, with 10 bases in between. Per the germline V gene, CDR1 is SNHLY and CDR2 is FYNNEI. The CDR3 is made up of 12 amino acids.

This chain connects TRBV4-1 to TRBJ2-1, with no clear D. The V gene's germline CDR1 is MGHRA and CDR2 YSYEKL. The CDR3 totals 15 residues. With 1 base removed from V and 1 base from J, the gap between germline ends came to 8 bases. In DNA, the CDR3 is TGCGCCAGCAGCCAAGGGCCTGGATCCTACAATGAGCAGTTCTTC. Amino acids: CASSQGPGSYNEQFF.

The V call is TRBV5-1, the J call TRBJ2-4; 7 nucleotides agree with TRBD2. The junction had 4 bases not matched to a gene; V was cut back by 1 base and J by 6 bases. Germline CDR1 is SGHRS and CDR2 is YFSETQ. This CDR3 comprises 14 residues. CDR3 DNA sequence: TGCGCCAGCAGCTTGTCGGGAGGCGCAAACATTCAGTACTTC. Translated: CASSLSGGANIQYF.

This clonotype is a singleton in its sample. This chain connects TRBV28 to TRBJ1-3; maybe TRBD1 (5 bases). Germline V gene data show CDR1 as MDHEN and CDR2 as SYDVKM. V was pared by 7 bases and J by 0 bases, with 22 bases between. This CDR3 spans 18 amino acids. The DNA for the CDR3 is TGTGCCAGCAACCTAAACCGGGGCGGAATAAGCTCTGGAAACACCATATATTTT. This codes for CASNLNRGGISSGNTIYF. Variable domain in full (rest from reference TRBV28 and TRBJ1-3): DVKVTQSSRYLVKRTGEKVFLECVQDMDHENMFWYRQDPGLGLRLIYFSYDVKMKEKGDIPEGYSVSREKKERFSLILESASTNQTSMYLCASNLNRGGISSGNTIYFGEGSWLTVV.

This clonotype was observed a few times. The chain combines TRBV4-1 with TRBJ1-5; perhaps TRBD1 as D (6 bases). This CDR3 spans 14 amino acids. V was trimmed by 2 bases and J by 7 bases, leaving 12 bases between them. In germline, CDR1 is MGHRA, CDR2 YSYEKL. The CDR3 DNA sequence: TGCGCCAGCAGCCAAACAGGGACGGGGCAGCCCCAGCATTTT. The encoded protein is CASSQTGTGQPQHF.

This clonotype was seen more than once but under ten times. The chain carries TRBV4-3 and TRBJ2-6, with D tentatively TRBD1 (6 bases). In germline, CDR1 is LGHNA, CDR2 YSLEER. Trimming pared 3 bases from V and 4 bases from J, leaving 13 bases between. The CDR3 length is 16 residues. CDR3 protein: CASSQMTGFGANVLTF. The CDR3 DNA sequence: TGCGCCAGCAGCCAGATGACAGGCTTCGGGGCCAACGTCCTGACTTTC.

This clonotype was counted ten times or more. This chain links TRBV20-1 with TRBJ2-1; 12 bases line up with TRBD2. V was clipped by 0 bases and J by 9 bases; unmatched bases: 6. The CDR3 spans 15 residues. Per germline, CDR1 DFQATT and CDR2 SNEGSKA (reference sequence). The CDR3, as DNA: TGCAGTGCTAGAGATCTCACTAGCGGGAGGTTTGAGCAGTTCTTC. It yields the protein CSARDLTSGRFEQFF.

There are many counts of this clonotype. The chain couples TRBV28 to TRBJ2-1; possible D gene TRBD1, 6 bases. The germline V gene has CDR1 MDHEN and CDR2 SYDVKM. Trimming left V 3 bases short and J 4 bases short, with 13 bases between. This CDR3 contains 15 residues. CDR3 amino acids: CASSLPRGMYNEQFF. The CDR3 DNA reads as TGTGCCAGCAGTTTGCCCAGGGGAATGTACAATGAGCAGTTCTTC. Supplemented by reference TRBV28 and TRBJ2-1, the full variable domain reads DVKVTQSSRYLVKRTGEKVFLECVQDMDHENMFWYRQDPGLGLRLIYFSYDVKMKEKGDIPEGYSVSREKKERFSLILESASTNQTSMYLCASSLPRGMYNEQFFGPGTRLTVL.

The chain employs TRBV7-2 and TRBJ1-5, with D possibly being TRBD1 (6 bases). The germline gives CDR1 SGHTA, CDR2 FQGNSA. The CDR3 contains 16 residues. Trimming removed 1 base at V and 5 bases at J, with 15 bases between. DNA for the CDR3: TGTGCCAGCAGCTTAGAGGGGGGTAGAATTGATCAGCCCCAGCATTTT. This codes for CASSLEGGRIDQPQHF.

The V gene is TRBV7-9, the J gene TRBJ2-2; TRBD1 is a possible D gene (5 bases). Trimming pared 6 bases from V and 7 bases from J, leaving 21 bases between. Germline V gives CDR1 SEHNR, CDR2 FQNEAQ (reference sequence). The CDR3 is 16 amino acids. CDR3 in amino acids: CASSSNRKGLVGELFF. CDR3 sequence (DNA): TGTGCCAGCAGTAGTAACAGGAAAGGGTTAGTCGGGGAGCTGTTTTTT.

This clonotype has ten or more counts. The chain uses TRBV3-1 and TRBJ2-2; the D gene is possibly TRBD2 (6 bases). The CDR3 consists of 16 residues. V was pared by 1 base and J by 3 bases, with 12 bases between. Germline values: CDR1 LGHDT, CDR2 YNNKEL (reference sequence). The CDR3 DNA sequence: TGTGCCAGCAGCCAAGTAAGTCCTAGCGACACCGGGGAGCTGTTTTTT. This encodes CASSQVSPSDTGELFF. Using reference TRBV3-1 and TRBJ2-2 for the parts outside the CDR3, the full variable domain is DTAVSQTPKYLVTQMGNDKSIKCEQNLGHDTMYWYKQDSKKFLKIMFSYNNKELIINETVPNRFSPKSPDKAHLNLHINSLELGDSAVYFCASSQVSPSDTGELFFGEGSRLTVL.

J is TRBJ2-3 and V is TRBV10-2, with D tentatively TRBD2 (5 bases). The CDR3 totals 16 residues. Deletions cut 4 bases from V and 4 bases from J, with 18 bases between. The germline CDR1 and CDR2 sequences are WSHSY and SAAADI. As DNA, the CDR3 is TGCGCCAGCAGTGGAAGAACCGTTCGGGGTCCAGATACGCAGTATTTT. Its protein product is CASSGRTVRGPDTQYF.